The 9 T cell receptor beta chains below were found in one sample sequenced in a study of human T cells and chemical hapten exposure (TCRdb year 2021). Receptors were amplified or captured by RACE. The data were produced on a NextSeq 500. TCRdb trimmed public reads at Q25 via fastp, called clones via MiXCR and kept in-frame beta chains. Rows matching on CDR3 protein sequence are summarized as one entry with the most common DNA and genes. For this sample there are roughly 180,000 distinct CDR3 sequences; 20% to 25% appear just once. Over 6.5% of the sample lies in the top ten. In light of the paper, this sample's time point label describes: patch test 1, 2 weeks after DPC sensitization. This specimen's treatment or condition label, interpreted: therapeutic diphenylcyclopropenone sensitization with weekly scalp DPC. The input for sequencing was whole blood, taken in connection with sensitization to the hapten diphenylcyclopropenone (DPC). Source of these receptors: a woman between 45 and 65 years old with alopecia areata. Some clones in this sample may be carry-over from other donors' samples.

The V gene is TRBV20-1, the J gene TRBJ1-4, with TRBD1 matching over 10 bases. Germline loops: CDR1 DFQATT, CDR2 SNEGSKA (reference sequence). The CDR3 consists of 15 residues. Trimming removed 1 base from V and 8 bases from J; junction bases left unmatched: 7. For the CDR3, the DNA is TGCAGTGCTAGAGGCCCCGGGACAGGGGCAGAAAAACTGTTTTTT. It translates to CSARGPGTGAEKLFF.

The genes are TRBV11-2 and TRBJ2-5; TRBD2 might be the D (5 bases). Germline CDR1 SGHAT, CDR2 FQNNGV. The V gene lost 1 base and the J gene lost 2 bases, with 11 bases spanning the gap. The CDR3 runs to 15 residues. The CDR3 is CASSLGEGSQETQYF. The DNA of the CDR3 is TGTGCCAGCAGCTTAGGCGAGGGATCACAAGAGACCCAGTACTTC.

This clonotype came up a few times. The rearrangement links TRBV5-6 to TRBJ2-7; TRBD2 is a possible D gene (7 bases). CDR3 length: 16 amino acids. Germline values: CDR1 SGHDT, CDR2 YYEEEE. The V end was cut by 4 bases, the J end by 1 base, with 18 bases between. The CDR3 bases are TGTGCCAGCAGCCACACGGGGAGGGGGGGGTCCTACGAGCAGTACTTC. Encoded protein: CASSHTGRGGSYEQYF. Combining the CDR3 with reference TRBV5-6 and TRBJ2-7 gives the whole variable domain DAGVTQSPTHLIKTRGQQVTLRCSPKSGHDTVSWYQQALGQGPQFIFQYYEEEERQRGNFPDRFSGHQFPNYSSELNVNALLLGDSALYLCASSHTGRGGSYEQYFGPGTRLTVT.

The chain has TRBV12-3 or TRBV12-4 and TRBJ1-1; TRBD1 matches at 9 bases. Losses at the gene ends were 6 bases for V and 3 bases for J; bases not matched to a gene: 5. This CDR3 is 14 amino acids long. The CDR3 loop is CASRAQGADTEAFF. CDR3 in DNA: TGTGCCAGCAGGGCACAGGGGGCAGACACTGAAGCTTTCTTT.

CDR3 in amino acids: CASEGSGTDTQYF. In DNA form, the CDR3 reads TGTGCCAGCGAGGGGAGTGGCACAGATACGCAGTATTTT. V gene TRBV9 combines with J gene TRBJ2-3, with D perhaps assigned TRBD1 or TRBD2 (5 bases each). Germline lookup yields CDR1 SGDLS and CDR2 YYNGEE. Trimming removed 7 bases at V and 1 base at J, with 10 bases between. This CDR3 contains 13 residues.

The chain combines TRBV5-1 with TRBJ2-3; 9 bases are shared with TRBD1. This CDR3 comprises 14 residues. V trimming: 5 bases; J trimming: 0 bases; junction bases outside the gene matches: 1. In germline, CDR1 is SGHRS, CDR2 YFSETQ. The CDR3 DNA follows: TGCGCCAGCAGGGGACAGGGTAGCACAGATACGCAGTATTTT. It encodes CASRGQGSTDTQYF.

The J gene is TRBJ1-1, the V gene TRBV6-5; 7 bases are shared with TRBD1. V trimming: 2 bases; J trimming: 4 bases; junction bases outside the gene matches: 4. The germline V gene has CDR1 MNHEY and CDR2 SVGAGI. The CDR3 runs to 14 residues. The CDR3 reads CASSYANRGTEAFF. The CDR3 region has the DNA TGTGCCAGCAGTTACGCGAACAGGGGCACTGAAGCTTTCTTT.

The genes are TRBV20-1 and TRBJ2-1, with D possibly matching TRBD1 (5 bases). V lost 0 bases and J 5 bases, leaving 11 bases between the germline ends. Germline lookup yields CDR1 DFQATT and CDR2 SNEGSKA (reference sequence). The CDR3 consists of 14 residues. The chain's CDR3 is CSARDLQGNNEQFF. The CDR3 nucleotides read TGCAGTGCTAGAGATCTCCAGGGCAACAATGAGCAGTTCTTC.

The rearrangement links TRBV11-1 to TRBJ2-7; TRBD1 agrees at 8 bases. CDR1 is SGHAT, CDR2 FQDESV, per germline (reference sequence). V trimming: 2 bases; J trimming: 6 bases; junction bases outside the gene matches: 6. The CDR3 runs 14 residues. CDR3 loop: CASSLKQGAFEQYF. CDR3 in DNA: TGTGCCAGCAGCTTAAAGCAGGGGGCGTTCGAGCAGTACTTC.